What follows is one TCR beta chain and its context. Its antigen is unidentified. The data are from a study of T cell responses to AZD1222 COVID-19 vaccine. Notes on the study in general: Two AZD1222 administrations were followed by greater Spike-specific TCR breadth and depth.

Some clones are missing from TCRdb's copy, which holds only in-frame ones; the method was immunoSEQ multiplex PCR. There are fewer than 70,000 clones in the sample; 65% to 80% occur only once, and around 3.5% lies in the top ten. Germline assignment: CDR1 SGHAT and CDR2 FQNNGV. The CDR3 extends over 15 amino acids. Between the trimmed V and J ends, which lost 3 bases and 5 bases, there was a span of 15 bases. The chain recombines TRBV11-2 with TRBJ2-3; D tentatively reads TRBD1 or TRBD2 (6 bases each). This material consisted of peripheral blood, taken 28 days after the second AZD1222 dose. The source of this sequence is an adult who received the AZD1222 COVID-19 vaccine. The CDR3 loop reads CASSLKGGRGDTQYF. The CDR3 DNA sequence: TGTGCCAGCAGCTTGAAGGGGGGCCGAGGAGATACGCAGTATTTT.